These 26 T cell receptor beta chains were all obtained from the same sample, sequenced in a study of blood T cell repertoires in COVID-19. Clones were sequenced by immunoSEQ multiplex PCR, and TCRdb holds only the in-frame ones, with some missing. This table has 250,000 or so clones, 80% to 90% appearing once. The sample consisted of peripheral blood. The receptors stem from a man aged 30-40 years with active or convalescent COVID-19.

The chain joins TRBV5-6 to TRBJ1-5; tentatively, D is TRBD1 (6 bases). There are 17 residues in the CDR3. Trimming stripped 1 base from V and 3 bases from J, with 17 bases between. Germline-derived CDR1 and CDR2 are SGHDT and YYEEEE. CDR3 sequence (DNA): TGTGCCAGCAGCTTGTTTAGGGGGTCTACCCTCAATCAGCCCCAGCATTTT. It is translated as CASSLFRGSTLNQPQHF.

The chain combines TRBV7-8 with TRBJ1-3; 8 positions match TRBD1. CDR1 and CDR2 from the germline V gene are SGHVS and FQNEAQ. The ends lost 5 bases at V and 0 bases at J; junction bases unmatched: 15. The CDR3 runs 19 residues. The chain's CDR3 is CASSPISGTGWGSGNTIYF. In DNA form, the CDR3 reads TGTGCCAGCAGCCCAATATCGGGGACAGGATGGGGCTCTGGAAACACCATATATTTT.

V and J are TRBV6-5 and TRBJ1-3; no firm D call. Germline CDR1 MNHEY, CDR2 SVGAGI. Trimming took off 0 bases at V and 2 bases at J, with 8 bases between the two ends. The CDR3 has 15 residues. CDR3 loop: CASSYSRVPGNTIYF. CDR3 coding DNA: TGTGCCAGCAGTTACTCGCGGGTTCCTGGAAACACCATATATTTT.

This chain joins TRBV27 and TRBJ2-1; TRBD2 matches at 10 bases. The CDR3 is 14 amino acids. Unmatched junction bases numbered 2, after V lost 5 bases and J lost 4 bases. Germline-derived CDR1 and CDR2 are MNHEY and SMNVEV (reference sequence). The CDR3 region has the DNA TGTGCCAGCAGTAGGACTAGCGGATACAATGAGCAGTTCTTC. This encodes CASSRTSGYNEQFF.

This rearrangement joins TRBV7-3 to TRBJ1-3; 8 bases are shared with TRBD1. The CDR3 extends over 14 amino acids. V lost 5 bases, J lost 9 bases, and 9 bases stayed unmatched. Germline lookup yields CDR1 SGHTA and CDR2 FQGTGA. The CDR3 DNA follows: TGTGCCAGCAGCCCACAGACAGGGGAAAGCACCATATATTTT. This translates into CASSPQTGESTIYF.

The chain recombines TRBV11-2 with TRBJ1-4, with 7 nucleotides matching TRBD1. V lost 4 bases, J lost 6 bases, and 11 bases stayed unmatched. The length of the CDR3 is 16 residues. Germline CDR1 reads SGHAT; CDR2 reads FQNNGV. This CDR3 is CASSSETGLRDEKLFF. CDR3 bases: TGTGCCAGCAGCTCCGAGACAGGGCTCAGGGATGAAAAACTGTTTTTT.

The V and J genes are TRBV6-5 and TRBJ2-3; D is possibly TRBD1 (5 bases). The germline gives CDR1 MNHEY, CDR2 SVGAGI. V was pared by 9 bases and J by 0 bases, with 13 bases between. The CDR3 sequence is 14 residues long. CDR3 amino acids: CASWGDASTDTQYF. The CDR3, as DNA: TGTGCCAGTTGGGGCGACGCTAGCACAGATACGCAGTATTTT.

The chain carries TRBV7-2 and TRBJ2-7; tentatively, D is TRBD2 (5 bases). This CDR3 has 13 residues. V was clipped by 4 bases and J by 4 bases, with 11 bases between them. Germline-derived CDR1 and CDR2 are SGHTA and FQGNSA. DNA for the CDR3: TGTGCCAGCAGCTCCGGACGGGAATACGAGCAGTACTTC. Protein product: CASSSGREYEQYF.

The chain links TRBV2 to TRBJ1-5; D may be TRBD1 (5 bases). The germline V and J ends were trimmed by 6 bases and 3 bases, with 15 bases remaining between them. The CDR3 totals 15 residues. Germline CDR1 SNHLY, CDR2 FYNNEI. The DNA of the CDR3 is TGTGCCAGCAGGGGGGGGAGGATCTACAATCAGCCCCAGCATTTT. As protein: CASRGGRIYNQPQHF.

The chain employs TRBV7-9 and TRBJ1-2; 8 nucleotides agree with TRBD1. V was pared by 6 bases and J by 5 bases, with 11 bases of the junction left unmatched. This CDR3 is built from 15 residues. CDR1 and CDR2 from the germline V gene are SEHNR and FQNEAQ (reference sequence). This CDR3 is CASSQGQGRRYGYTF. CDR3 nucleotide sequence: TGTGCCAGCAGTCAAGGACAGGGCCGCCGATATGGCTACACCTTC. Drawing the rest from reference TRBV7-9 and TRBJ1-2, the complete variable domain is DTGVSQNPRHKITKRGQNVTFRCDPISEHNRLYWYRQTLGQGPEFLTYFQNEAQLEKSRLLSDRFSAERPKGSFSTLEIQRTEQGDSAMYLCASSQGQGRRYGYTFGSGTRLTVV.

This clone occurred a few times. The rearrangement joins TRBV15 to TRBJ1-4; no definite D call. Germline V gene data show CDR1 as LNHNV and CDR2 as YYDKDF (reference sequence). This CDR3 comprises 16 residues. Trimming pared 1 base from V and 0 bases from J, leaving 9 bases between. Here the CDR3 reads CATSRGRQATNEKLFF. The CDR3, as DNA: TGTGCCACCAGCAGAGGGCGACAAGCAACTAATGAAAAACTGTTTTTT.

This chain uses TRBV4-1 with TRBJ1-1; 8 nucleotides line up with TRBD1. Germline CDR1 reads MGHRA; CDR2 reads YSYEKL. The CDR3 runs 16 residues. V lost 1 base, J lost 5 bases, and 9 bases stayed unmatched. This CDR3 is CASSQGRWTGRTEAFF. The CDR3 DNA follows: TGCGCCAGCAGCCAAGGACGATGGACAGGGCGGACTGAAGCTTTCTTT.

The gene calls are TRBV2 and TRBJ2-7, with 7 bases fitting TRBD1. V lost 4 bases, J lost 3 bases, and 3 bases stayed unmatched. The CDR3 covers 13 residues. Germline CDR1 is SNHLY and CDR2 is FYNNEI. CDR3 loop: CASSVQGIYEQYF. CDR3 nucleotides: TGTGCCAGCAGTGTACAGGGGATCTACGAGCAGTACTTC.

The rearrangement links TRBV5-4 to TRBJ2-3, with D maybe TRBD2 (5 bases). Trimming cost V 9 bases and J 2 bases, with 16 bases left between them. The CDR3 length is 14 residues. Germline CDR1 and CDR2: SGHNT and YYREEE (reference sequence). Here the CDR3 DNA reads TGTGCCACCTCCCGCGGGCGTACCACAGATACGCAGTATTTT. Amino acid sequence: CATSRGRTTDTQYF.

The chain employs TRBV4-1 and TRBJ2-1, with a tentative D call TRBD1 (5 bases). The CDR3 consists of 13 residues. Germline V gene lookup returns CDR1 MGHRA and CDR2 YSYEKL. V lost 1 base, J lost 6 bases, and 7 bases lay in between. For the CDR3, the DNA is TGCGCCAGCAGCCAAGGACAGTCCAATGAGCAGTTCTTC. This translates into CASSQGQSNEQFF.

This sequence joins TRBV27 and TRBJ1-6; TRBD1 is a possible D gene (5 bases). Germline V gene lookup returns CDR1 MNHEY and CDR2 SMNVEV (reference sequence). The ends were cut back, 6 bases at V and 3 bases at J, with 18 bases in the middle. CDR3 length equals 17 residues. The CDR3 loop is CASSGRTYLNYNSPLHF. The DNA for the CDR3 is TGTGCCAGCAGCGGCCGGACATATCTTAACTATAATTCACCCCTCCACTTT.

This clone was seen more than once but under ten times. The V gene is TRBV6-5, the J gene TRBJ2-7; TRBD1 aligns across 7 bases. The germline CDR1 and CDR2 sequences are MNHEY and SVGAGI. V lost 1 base, J lost 2 bases, and 2 bases stayed unmatched. This CDR3 has 14 residues. For the CDR3, the DNA is TGTGCCAGCAGTTACTACAGGGGCCCCTACGAGCAGTACTTC. Its translation: CASSYYRGPYEQYF.

The CDR3 region is CASSQARGLGTEAFF. Here the CDR3 DNA reads TGTGCCAGCAGCCAAGCCAGGGGGCTGGGTACTGAAGCTTTCTTT. This rearrangement joins TRBV3-1 (or the pseudogene TRBV3-2) to TRBJ1-1, with 8 bases that match TRBD1. Unmatched junction bases numbered 6, after V lost 1 base and J lost 5 bases. This CDR3 is 15 amino acids long. Germline assignment: CDR1 LGHDT and CDR2 YNNKEL (reference sequence).

V usage is TRBV3-1 (or the pseudogene TRBV3-2) and J usage is TRBJ1-1; D gene unclear. The germline V and J ends were trimmed by 4 bases and 3 bases, with 9 bases remaining between them. CDR1 is LGHDT, CDR2 YNNKEL, per germline (reference sequence). CDR3 length equals 13 residues. DNA of the CDR3: TGTGCCAGCAGCCCCGAGATACACACTGAAGCTTTCTTT. This sequence encodes CASSPEIHTEAFF.

This CDR3 is CASSVGAGGAGYGYTF. The CDR3, as DNA: TGTGCCAGCAGCGTAGGGGCAGGGGGCGCGGGCTATGGCTACACCTTC. The chain carries TRBV9 and TRBJ1-2; 8 bases are shared with TRBD1. This CDR3 has 16 residues. CDR1 is SGDLS, CDR2 YYNGEE, per germline. V was clipped by 0 bases and J by 4 bases; unmatched bases: 8.

As concerns this clone: The same CDR3 also results from other DNA sequences found in this sample. The chain links TRBV15 to TRBJ2-7; D gene uncertain. Germline V gives CDR1 LNHNV, CDR2 YYDKDF (reference sequence). The CDR3 consists of 13 residues. V gave up 0 bases and J gave up 3 bases, with 6 bases separating them. CDR3 DNA: TGTGCCACCAGCAGAGATCCCAGCTACGAGCAGTACTTC. Its translation: CATSRDPSYEQYF.

The chain has TRBV13 and TRBJ2-7; perhaps TRBD1 as D (6 bases). Germline V gene sequence: CDR1 PRHDT, CDR2 FYEKMQ (reference sequence). This CDR3 has 16 amino acids. Deletions cut 0 bases from V and 3 bases from J, with 15 bases between. In DNA, the CDR3 is TGTGCCAGCAGCTTAGGAGGCTCGGGACACAGCTACGAGCAGTACTTC. Protein sequence: CASSLGGSGHSYEQYF.

The V gene is TRBV27, the J gene TRBJ1-4; D gene uncertain. V lost 6 bases, J lost 3 bases, and 20 bases lay in between. The CDR3 totals 17 residues. Germline V gene sequence: CDR1 MNHEY, CDR2 SMNVEV (reference sequence). In DNA form, the CDR3 reads TGTGCCAGCAGCGACCGGCAGAGGCTGCAGCCTAATGAAAAACTGTTTTTT. It encodes CASSDRQRLQPNEKLFF.

This chain uses TRBV9 with TRBJ2-5; 9 nucleotides line up with TRBD2. The junction had 26 bases not matched to a gene; V was cut back by 0 bases and J by 5 bases. CDR1 and CDR2 (germline): SGDLS, YYNGEE. The CDR3 has 22 amino acids. The CDR3 coding sequence is TGTGCCAGCAGCGTAGGGACAATCAGCCACCCTGGCGGGGGGGCGAAGTTGGAGACCCAGTACTTC. This sequence encodes CASSVGTISHPGGGAKLETQYF.

The chain is built from TRBV15 and TRBJ2-7; D gene ambiguous. Germline assignment: CDR1 LNHNV and CDR2 YYDKDF (reference sequence). With 3 bases removed from V and 0 bases from J, the gap between germline ends came to 9 bases. The CDR3 is 14 residues long. CDR3 in DNA: TGTGCCACCAGCAGCATAGAAAGCTCCTACGAGCAGTACTTC. It specifies CATSSIESSYEQYF.

This chain joins TRBV5-4 and TRBJ2-3, with 8 nucleotides matching TRBD1. Germline lookup yields CDR1 SGHNT and CDR2 YYREEE (reference sequence). The V and J ends lost 4 bases and 2 bases, in that order; junction bases with no gene match: 9. CDR3 length equals 16 residues. The CDR3 DNA sequence: TGTGCCAGCAGCGTTAAAAGGGACAGGCTCACAGATACGCAGTATTTT. It is translated as CASSVKRDRLTDTQYF.